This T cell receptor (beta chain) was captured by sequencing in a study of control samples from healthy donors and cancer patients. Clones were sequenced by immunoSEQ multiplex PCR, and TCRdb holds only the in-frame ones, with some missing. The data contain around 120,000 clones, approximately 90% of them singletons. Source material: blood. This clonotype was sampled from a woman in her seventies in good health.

CDR3 nucleotides: TGCGCCAGCAGCTTTAGCAGCACAGATACGCAGTATTTT. Translation gives CASSFSSTDTQYF. The rearrangement links TRBV5-1 to TRBJ2-3; D gene uncertain. This CDR3 has 13 residues. Trimming took off 2 bases at V and 0 bases at J, with 4 bases between the two ends. Per the germline V gene, CDR1 is SGHRS and CDR2 is YFSETQ.